This is a list of T cell receptor beta chains from one sample in a study of beta chain features in type 1 diabetes. Repertoires were generated with immunoSEQ multiplex PCR, while TCRdb's copy carries only in-frame clones and drops some. This repertoire shows under 900,000 clones, 15% to 20% found once; its top ten account for 0.02% to 0.03%. The sequenced sample was naive CD4+ T cells from blood. The source is a woman aged 18-29 years in good health. Both conserved end residues are part of each CDR3. The D gene is left open where the match is weak. A clone size is listed for some rows: how often the clone was seen (once, few, many), or a class if it is expanded.

d_gene: TRBD2; v_gene: TRBV7-8; abundance: .; j_gene: TRBJ2-5; CDR3nt: TGTGCCAGCAGCCCAAGACTAGCGGGATACCAAGAGACCCAGTACTTC; CDR3aa: CASSPRLAGYQETQYF
d_gene: .; v_gene: TRBV19; abundance: few; j_gene: TRBJ2-2; CDR3nt: TGTGCCAGGGGCGGAGGGGGCACCGGGGAGCTGTTTTTT; CDR3aa: CARGGGGTGELFF
d_gene: TRBD1; v_gene: TRBV5-6; abundance: few; j_gene: TRBJ2-7; CDR3nt: TGTGCCAGCGGACAGGGTGGGTACGAGCAGTACTTC; CDR3aa: CASGQGGYEQYF
d_gene: TRBD2; v_gene: TRBV4-2; abundance: .; j_gene: TRBJ2-7; CDR3nt: TGTGCCAGCAGCCAAGATTCAAGCGGGAGGGGCGAGCAGTACTTC; CDR3aa: CASSQDSSGRGEQYF
d_gene: .; v_gene: TRBV28; abundance: .; j_gene: TRBJ1-2; CDR3nt: .; CDR3aa: CASSLWAGGSLSAF
d_gene: .; v_gene: TRBV29-1; abundance: few; j_gene: TRBJ2-5; CDR3nt: TGCAGCGTAGGGGGGTGGGAGACCCAGTACTTC; CDR3aa: CSVGGWETQYF
d_gene: TRBD2; v_gene: TRBV5-4; abundance: .; j_gene: TRBJ2-1; CDR3nt: TGTGCCAGCAGTAAAGTCGGGCCTAGCGGGAGGATCGAGCAGTTCTTC; CDR3aa: CASSKVGPSGRIEQFF
d_gene: .; v_gene: TRBV4-3; abundance: .; j_gene: TRBJ2-7; CDR3nt: TGCGCCAGCAGCCAGCACCCGAGCTCCTACGAGCAGTACTTC; CDR3aa: CASSQHPSSYEQYF
d_gene: .; v_gene: TRBV5-1; abundance: .; j_gene: TRBJ2-7; CDR3nt: TGCGCCAGCAGGGGGGGTGGACAGCTCTACGAGCAGTACTTC; CDR3aa: CASRGGGQLYEQYF
d_gene: TRBD1; v_gene: TRBV27; abundance: .; j_gene: TRBJ2-7; CDR3nt: TGTGCCAGCAGCCCACTGGACAGGTACGAGCAGTACTTC; CDR3aa: CASSPLDRYEQYF
d_gene: .; v_gene: TRBV21-1; abundance: few; j_gene: TRBJ2-3; CDR3nt: TGTGCCAGCAGCAAATTGGCGCGGGGTCCCTTGATTGATACGCAGTATTTT; CDR3aa: CASSKLARGPLIDTQYF
d_gene: .; v_gene: TRBV4-1; abundance: .; j_gene: TRBJ1-1; CDR3nt: TGCGCCAGCAGCCATGGGGGGGGAGCTTTCTTT; CDR3aa: CASSHGGGAFF
d_gene: TRBD2; v_gene: TRBV5-4; abundance: few; j_gene: TRBJ2-1; CDR3nt: TGTGCCAGCAGGGAAGGGACTAGCGGGACGAACTACAATGAGCAGTTCTTC; CDR3aa: CASREGTSGTNYNEQFF
d_gene: TRBD2; v_gene: TRBV9; abundance: few; j_gene: TRBJ2-1; CDR3nt: TGTGCCAGCAGCGTCCGTGGTGGACTAGCGGGGGAGCCTGTTGAGCAGTTCTTC; CDR3aa: CASSVRGGLAGEPVEQFF
d_gene: TRBD2; v_gene: TRBV18; abundance: .; j_gene: TRBJ2-2; CDR3nt: TGTGCCAGCTCCCTCTATGAGCGGGGCACGAACACCGGGGAGCTGTTTTTT; CDR3aa: CASSLYERGTNTGELFF
d_gene: .; v_gene: TRBV11-1; abundance: .; j_gene: TRBJ2-1; CDR3nt: TGTGCCAGCAGCGCCGGACTAGGGGGCAATGAGCAGTTCTTC; CDR3aa: CASSAGLGGNEQFF
d_gene: .; v_gene: TRBV18; abundance: .; j_gene: TRBJ2-1; CDR3nt: TGTGCCAGCTCACCATTTACGGGATCATACAATGAGCAGTTCTTC; CDR3aa: CASSPFTGSYNEQFF
d_gene: .; v_gene: TRBV19; abundance: .; j_gene: TRBJ2-7; CDR3nt: TGTGCCAGTAGTCGTGACGGGTACGAGCAGTACTTC; CDR3aa: CASSRDGYEQYF
d_gene: .; v_gene: TRBV4-1; abundance: .; j_gene: TRBJ2-1; CDR3nt: TGCGCCAGCAGCCAACGACTCACCTACAATGAGCAGTTCTTC; CDR3aa: CASSQRLTYNEQFF
d_gene: TRBD1; v_gene: TRBV7-2; abundance: .; j_gene: TRBJ2-1; CDR3nt: TGTGCCAGCAGCTTCAGGGACAGCGGATACAATGAGCAGTTCTTC; CDR3aa: CASSFRDSGYNEQFF
d_gene: .; v_gene: TRBV7-9; abundance: .; j_gene: TRBJ1-5; CDR3nt: TGTGCCAGCAGCTCGATGGGGGATCTCCAGCATTTT; CDR3aa: CASSSMGDLQHF
d_gene: .; v_gene: TRBV21-1; abundance: many; j_gene: TRBJ2-7; CDR3nt: TGTGCCAGGAAACTCCCCTACGAGCAGTACTTC; CDR3aa: CARKLPYEQYF
d_gene: TRBD1; v_gene: TRBV19; abundance: .; j_gene: TRBJ2-6; CDR3nt: TGTGCCAGTAGGCAAGACAGGGCTGGGGCCAACGTCCTGACTTTC; CDR3aa: CASRQDRAGANVLTF
d_gene: .; v_gene: TRBV7-2; abundance: .; j_gene: TRBJ2-1; CDR3nt: TGTGCCAGCAGCTTAGGAAGCGGGCCTTACAATGAGCAGTTCTTC; CDR3aa: CASSLGSGPYNEQFF
d_gene: TRBD2; v_gene: TRBV5-4; abundance: .; j_gene: TRBJ2-1; CDR3nt: TGTGCCAGCAGCTTGGGAGCGGGAGCTTGGCATGAGCAGTTCTTC; CDR3aa: CASSLGAGAWHEQFF